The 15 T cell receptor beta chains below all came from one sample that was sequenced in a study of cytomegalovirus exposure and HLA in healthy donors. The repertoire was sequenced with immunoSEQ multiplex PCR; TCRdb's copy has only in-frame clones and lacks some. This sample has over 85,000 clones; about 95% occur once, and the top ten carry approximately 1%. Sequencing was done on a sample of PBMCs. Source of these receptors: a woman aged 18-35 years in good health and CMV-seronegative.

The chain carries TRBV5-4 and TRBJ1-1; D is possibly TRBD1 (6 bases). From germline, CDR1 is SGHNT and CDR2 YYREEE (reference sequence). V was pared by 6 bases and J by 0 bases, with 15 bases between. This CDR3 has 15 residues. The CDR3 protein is CASTRPGGLNTEAFF. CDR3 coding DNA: TGTGCCAGCACCCGCCCTGGGGGCTTGAACACTGAAGCTTTCTTT.

DNA for the CDR3: TGTGCCAGCAGCGATGGGACTAGCGGGAGGGCCGTATACGAGCAGTACTTC. Its translation: CASSDGTSGRAVYEQYF. This chain uses TRBV5-6 with TRBJ2-7; 16 nucleotides match TRBD2. CDR3 length: 17 residues. After removal of 4 bases from V and 4 bases from J, the junction contained 8 bases not matched to a gene. Looked up from germline, CDR1 is SGHDT and CDR2 is YYEEEE. Supplemented by reference TRBV5-6 and TRBJ2-7, the full variable domain reads DAGVTQSPTHLIKTRGQQVTLRCSPKSGHDTVSWYQQALGQGPQFIFQYYEEEERQRGNFPDRFSGHQFPNYSSELNVNALLLGDSALYLCASSDGTSGRAVYEQYFGPGTRLTVT.

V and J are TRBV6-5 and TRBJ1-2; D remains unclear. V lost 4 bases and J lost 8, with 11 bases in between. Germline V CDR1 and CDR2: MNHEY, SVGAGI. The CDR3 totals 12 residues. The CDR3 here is CASSSLGGGYTF. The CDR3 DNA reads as TGTGCCAGCAGTTCCCTTGGCGGGGGCTACACCTTC.

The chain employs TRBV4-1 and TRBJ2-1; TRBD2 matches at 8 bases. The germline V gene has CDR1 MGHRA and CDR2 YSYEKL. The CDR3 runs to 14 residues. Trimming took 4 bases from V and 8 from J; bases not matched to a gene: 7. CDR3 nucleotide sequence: TGCGCCAGCAGCCCCCGGGGGGGCCAGTATGAGCAGTTCTTC. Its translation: CASSPRGGQYEQFF.

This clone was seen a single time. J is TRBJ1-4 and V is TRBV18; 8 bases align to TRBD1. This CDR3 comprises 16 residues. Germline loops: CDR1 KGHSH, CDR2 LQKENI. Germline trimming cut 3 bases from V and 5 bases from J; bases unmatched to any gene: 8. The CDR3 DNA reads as TGTGCCAGCTCACCTCTGCAAGGACAGGGAAATGAAAAACTGTTTTTT. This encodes CASSPLQGQGNEKLFF.

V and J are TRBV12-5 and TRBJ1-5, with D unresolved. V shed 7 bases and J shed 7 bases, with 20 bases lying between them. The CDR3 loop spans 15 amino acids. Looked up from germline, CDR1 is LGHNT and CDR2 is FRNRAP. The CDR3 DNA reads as TGTGCTAGTGATAATGAGGTTCGGGGTGTGCAGCCCCAGCATTTT. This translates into CASDNEVRGVQPQHF.

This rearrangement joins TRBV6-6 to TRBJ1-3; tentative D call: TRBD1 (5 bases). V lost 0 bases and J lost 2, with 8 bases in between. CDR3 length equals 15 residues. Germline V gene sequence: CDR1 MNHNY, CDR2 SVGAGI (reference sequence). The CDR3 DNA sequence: TGTGCCAGCAGTTACTCCGGGGGGACTGGAAACACCATATATTTT. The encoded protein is CASSYSGGTGNTIYF.

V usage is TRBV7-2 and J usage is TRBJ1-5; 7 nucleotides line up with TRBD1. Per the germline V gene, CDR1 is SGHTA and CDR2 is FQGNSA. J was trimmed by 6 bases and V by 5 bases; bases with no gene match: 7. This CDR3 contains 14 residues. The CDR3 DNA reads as TGTGCCAGCAGCAGCGAGACAGGGAGTCAGCCCCAGCATTTT. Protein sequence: CASSSETGSQPQHF.

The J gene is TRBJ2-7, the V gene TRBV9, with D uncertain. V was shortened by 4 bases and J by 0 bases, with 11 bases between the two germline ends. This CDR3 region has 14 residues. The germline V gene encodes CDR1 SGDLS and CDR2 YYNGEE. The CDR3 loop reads CASSPTWSSYEQYF. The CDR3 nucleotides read TGTGCCAGCAGCCCGACCTGGAGCTCCTACGAGCAGTACTTC.

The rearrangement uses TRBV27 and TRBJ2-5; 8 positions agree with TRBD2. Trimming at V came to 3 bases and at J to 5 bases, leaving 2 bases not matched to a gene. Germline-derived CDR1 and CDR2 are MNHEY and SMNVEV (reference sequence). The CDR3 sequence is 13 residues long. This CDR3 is CASSFTGGETQYF. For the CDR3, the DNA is TGTGCCAGCAGTTTTACGGGGGGGGAGACCCAGTACTTC.

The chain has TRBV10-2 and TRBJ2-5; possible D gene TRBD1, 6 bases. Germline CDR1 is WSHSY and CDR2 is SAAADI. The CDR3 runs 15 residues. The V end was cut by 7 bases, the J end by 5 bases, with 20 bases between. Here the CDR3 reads CASTQGGGTIETQYF. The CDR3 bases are TGCGCCAGCACTCAGGGTGGGGGCACAATCGAGACCCAGTACTTC.

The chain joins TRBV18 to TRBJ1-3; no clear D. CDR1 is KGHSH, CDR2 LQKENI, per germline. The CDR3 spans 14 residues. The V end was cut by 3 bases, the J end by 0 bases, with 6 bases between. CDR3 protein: CASSPPLSGNTIYF. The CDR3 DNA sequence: TGTGCCAGCTCACCTCCCCTCTCTGGAAACACCATATATTTT.

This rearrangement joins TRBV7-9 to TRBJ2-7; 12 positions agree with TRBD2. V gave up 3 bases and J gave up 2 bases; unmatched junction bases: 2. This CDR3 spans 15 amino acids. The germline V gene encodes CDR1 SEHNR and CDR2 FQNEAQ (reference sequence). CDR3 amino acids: CASSFGLAGTYEQYF. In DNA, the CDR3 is TGTGCCAGCAGCTTCGGACTAGCGGGGACCTACGAGCAGTACTTC. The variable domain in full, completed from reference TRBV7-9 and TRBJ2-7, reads DTGVSQNPRHKITKRGQNVTFRCDPISEHNRLYWYRQTLGQGPEFLTYFQNEAQLEKSRLLSDRFSAERPKGSFSTLEIQRTEQGDSAMYLCASSFGLAGTYEQYFGPGTRLTVT.

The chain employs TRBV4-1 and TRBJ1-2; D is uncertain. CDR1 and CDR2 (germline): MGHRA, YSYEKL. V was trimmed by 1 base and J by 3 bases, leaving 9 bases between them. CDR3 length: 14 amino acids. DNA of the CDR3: TGCGCCAGCAGCCAAGGGGCAGGCTACTATGGCTACACCTTC. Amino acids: CASSQGAGYYGYTF.

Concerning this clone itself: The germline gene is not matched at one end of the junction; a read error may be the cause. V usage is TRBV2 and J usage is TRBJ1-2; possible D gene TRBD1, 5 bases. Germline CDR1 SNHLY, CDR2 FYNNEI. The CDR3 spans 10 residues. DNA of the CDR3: TGTGCCAGCAGCTTGGACAACCCTTTCTTC. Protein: CASSLDNPFF.